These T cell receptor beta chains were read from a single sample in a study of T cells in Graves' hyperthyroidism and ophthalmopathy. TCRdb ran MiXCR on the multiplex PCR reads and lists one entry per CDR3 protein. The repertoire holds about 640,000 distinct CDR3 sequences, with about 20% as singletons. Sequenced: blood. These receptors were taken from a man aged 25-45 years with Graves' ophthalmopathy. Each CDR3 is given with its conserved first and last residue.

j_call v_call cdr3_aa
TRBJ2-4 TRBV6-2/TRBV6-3 CASSSAGAAKNIQYF
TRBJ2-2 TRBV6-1 CASSSDSLTGELFF
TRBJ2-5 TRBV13 CASSLFGGKGETQYF
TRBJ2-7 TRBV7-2 CASSLGTVPYGQYF
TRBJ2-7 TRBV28 CASSSPPGWRELSYEQYF
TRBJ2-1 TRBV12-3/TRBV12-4 CASSLRTIQFF
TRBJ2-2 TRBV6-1 CASRETSSVTGELFF
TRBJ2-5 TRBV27 CASSTAQGNQETQYF
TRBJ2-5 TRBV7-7 CASSLGTRPDLETQYF
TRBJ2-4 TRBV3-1 CASSQHTRTSGSNIQYF
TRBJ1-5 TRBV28 CASSGGDRNNQPQHF
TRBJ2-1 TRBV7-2 CASSLEGASSYNEQFF
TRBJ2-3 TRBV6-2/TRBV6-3 CASSSAGSDTQYF
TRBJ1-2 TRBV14 CASSQEAYRRSNYGYTF
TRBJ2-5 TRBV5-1 CASSLEASGAQETQYF
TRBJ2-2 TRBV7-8 CASSLDFLGGSGELFF
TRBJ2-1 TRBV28 CASSSQANDNEQFF
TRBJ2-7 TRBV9 CASSLGTGGVEQYF
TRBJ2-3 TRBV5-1 CASSLVADPTDTQYF
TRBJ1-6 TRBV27 CASSMEFGQIRGSPLHF
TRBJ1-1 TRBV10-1 CASTRDRVWTEAFF
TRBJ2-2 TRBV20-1 CSARSELTGELFF
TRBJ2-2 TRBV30 CAWTQTGELFF
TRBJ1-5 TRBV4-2 CASSPEGNQPQHF
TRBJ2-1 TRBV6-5 CASSYVLAPYNEQFF
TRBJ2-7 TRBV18 CASSRNQGDYEQYF
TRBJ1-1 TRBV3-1 CASSPKGQYTEAFF
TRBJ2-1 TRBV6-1 CASSEAFGAGLYNEQFF
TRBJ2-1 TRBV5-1 CASSLVGRGPDSYNEQFF
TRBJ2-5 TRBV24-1 CATSDFEAQYF
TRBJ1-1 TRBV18 CASSRPGTPKEAFF
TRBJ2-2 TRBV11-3 CASSFLAGGAGELFF
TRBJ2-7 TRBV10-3 CAIREGTSGTHEQYF
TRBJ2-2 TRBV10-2 CASRTSPAGMNTGELFF
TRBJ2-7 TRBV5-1 CASSQGRGSHEQYF
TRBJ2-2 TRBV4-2 CASSRLGSTGELFF
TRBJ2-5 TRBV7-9 CASSLLAGNQETQYF
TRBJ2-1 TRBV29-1 CSVAVAGVANEQFF
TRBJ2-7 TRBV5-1 CASRVAGGSFDEQYF
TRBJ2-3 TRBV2 CASSEGNTQYF
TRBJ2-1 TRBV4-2 CASSQDGDYNNEQFF
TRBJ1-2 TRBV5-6 CASRRTSLDGYTF
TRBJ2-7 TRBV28 CASSPTRLAGSYEQYF
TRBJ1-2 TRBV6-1 CASSGGASSYGYTF
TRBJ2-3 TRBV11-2 CASSLEAGGPSTDTQYF
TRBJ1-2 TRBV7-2 CASSVAGGNGYTF
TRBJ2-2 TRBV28 CASRVLNTGELFF
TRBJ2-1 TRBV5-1 CASNPVGTSGTFEQFF
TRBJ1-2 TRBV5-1 CASSSPPDGDYGYTF
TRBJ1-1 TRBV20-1 CSARDGTVNTEAFF
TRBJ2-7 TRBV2 CASSETASSYEQYF
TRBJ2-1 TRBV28 CASRPGLFYNEQFF
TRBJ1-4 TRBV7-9 CASSPAGFYEKLFF
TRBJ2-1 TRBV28 CASSPFRGEEYNEQFF
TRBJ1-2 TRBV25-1 CASSQGSGYTF
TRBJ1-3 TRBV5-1 CASTLGFGNTIYF